The source of this TCR beta chain is a study of cytomegalovirus exposure and HLA in healthy donors. V trimming: 4 bases; J trimming: 10 bases; junction bases outside the gene matches: 11. Germline assignment: CDR1 SGHVS and CDR2 FQNEAQ. The CDR3 totals 15 residues. In the PCR, 60 Vbeta and 13 Jbeta primers were used. The method was immunoSEQ multiplex PCR; TCRdb's version includes in-frame clones alone and lacks a portion of them. The table lists some 150,000 clones, approximately 80% of them singletons. This chain joins TRBV7-8 and TRBJ2-1; 9 bases align to TRBD1. The origin of this receptor is a woman aged 18-29 years in good health and CMV-seronegative. Sequenced sample: PBMCs. CDR3 sequence (DNA): TGTGCCAGCAGCTCAGCCGGGACAGGGTTGGGCGAGCAGTTCTTC. Translated, it gives CASSSAGTGLGEQFF. Together with reference TRBV7-8 and TRBJ2-1, the CDR3 gives the full variable domain: GAGVSQSPRYKVAKRGQDVALRCDPISGHVSLFWYQQALGQGPEFLTYFQNEAQLDKSGLPSDRFFAERPEGSVSTLKIQRTQQEDSAVYLCASSSAGTGLGEQFFGPGTRLTVL.